The present entry profiles one T cell receptor beta chain with its context. Under the authors' procedure: Amplified reference gene primers provided the basis for estimating nucleated cell counts. Sequenced by immunoSEQ multiplex PCR; TCRdb stores in-frame clones only, minus some. The DNA was the basis for D and trimming; V, J and clone size are from that table. Here the sample spans under 25,000 clones, roughly 85% being singletons. This entry belongs to a study of blood T cell repertoires in COVID-19. Looking at the study overall: The United States, Italy and Spain were the sources of the acute and convalescent COVID-19 samples. Sample material is recorded as cDNA or gDNA derived from T cells, B-cell-depleted T cells, or PBMCs.

Germline V gene lookup returns CDR1 SGDLS and CDR2 YYNGEE. The junction had 7 bases not matched to a gene; V was cut back by 3 bases and J by 0 bases. This CDR3 has 16 amino acids. The chain couples TRBV9 to TRBJ1-1; TRBD1 agrees at 8 bases. Sequencing used peripheral blood. The sequence derives from a human donor with active COVID-19. The donor label of this sample is uncertain. The CDR3 reads CASSAVPDRVNTEAFF. CDR3 DNA: TGTGCCAGCAGCGCGGTCCCGGACAGGGTGAACACTGAAGCTTTCTTT. The full variable domain, rest sourced from reference TRBV9 and TRBJ1-1, is DSGVTQTPKHLITATGQRVTLRCSPRSGDLSVYWYQQSLDQGLQFLIQYYNGEERAKGNILERFSAQQFPDLHSELNLSSLELGDSALYFCASSAVPDRVNTEAFFGQGTRLTVV.